The 23 T cell receptor beta chains below all came from one sample that was sequenced in a study of metastatic and nonmetastatic thyroid tumors. Thyroid surgery took place with no prior treatment in any patient. TCRdb re-called the PCR reads with MiXCR. The data hold tens of thousands of clones, with approximately 11% observed a single time. The sequencing sample was made of blood. These receptors were obtained from a female donor with papillary thyroid cancer or a benign thyroid nodule (not recorded which). Some clones in this sample may be carry-over from other donors' samples.

For this clone: A much larger clone is a single base away; this may be a read error. CDR3 loop: CAISPDSSTHYEQYF. CDR3 in DNA: TGTGCCATCAGTCCCGACTCTTCCACCCACTACGAGCAGTACTTC. The chain recombines TRBV7-6 with TRBJ2-7; D is undetermined. CDR3 length: 15 amino acids. Between the trimmed V and J ends, which lost 10 bases and 3 bases, there was a span of 22 bases. Germline loops: CDR1 SGHVS, CDR2 FNYEAQ.

The gene calls are TRBV5-1 and TRBJ2-1; TRBD2 matches at 9 bases. Per the germline V gene, CDR1 is SGHRS and CDR2 is YFSETQ. With 7 bases clipped from V and 5 bases from J, the junction kept 10 bases outside the gene matches. There are 15 residues in the CDR3. The CDR3 loop is CASGYLREGNNEQFF. CDR3 DNA sequence: TGCGCCAGCGGTTATCTGCGGGAGGGCAACAATGAGCAGTTCTTC.

This clone turned up a few times. Possible read error: a much larger clone is one base away. The rearrangement uses TRBV11-3 and TRBJ2-1; D unresolved. This CDR3 comprises 13 residues. V lost 2 bases and J 8 bases, leaving 10 bases between the germline ends. In germline, CDR1 is SGHNT, CDR2 YENEEA. The CDR3, as DNA: TGTGCCAGCAGCTTAACGTCTAGGGATGAGCAGTTCTTC. It codes for CASSLTSRDEQFF.

This clone appeared many times. The rearrangement uses TRBV11-3 and TRBJ1-1; D gene uncertain. The germline V and J ends were trimmed by 0 bases and 4 bases, with 6 bases remaining between them. Per the germline V gene, CDR1 is SGHNT and CDR2 is YENEEA. This CDR3 comprises 13 residues. The CDR3 reads CASSLDGFTEAFF. Written as DNA, the CDR3 is TGTGCCAGCAGCTTAGACGGATTCACTGAAGCTTTCTTT.

This clone was seen repeatedly, ten times or more. This may arise from a read error, as a much more abundant clone is one base away. Other DNA variants within this sample encode the same CDR3. The rearrangement links TRBV20-1 to TRBJ1-5; D remains ambiguous. The CDR3 is 14 amino acids. Per germline, CDR1 DFQATT and CDR2 SNEGSKA (reference sequence). The CDR3 DNA follows: TGCAGTGCTATGAGAGTGAATAGCAATCAGCCTCAGCATTTT. Translated: CSAMRVNSNQPQHF.

Remarks on this clone: Its ends do not fully match the called genes, so a read error is possible. The chain employs TRBV3-1 and TRBJ1-1, with D perhaps matching TRBD1 (5 bases). Germline V gene data show CDR1 as LGHDT and CDR2 as YNNKEL (reference sequence). CDR3 length: 12 amino acids. CDR3 bases: TGTGCCAGCAGCCAATCCGGGACTCGTGCTCTCTTT. This gives the protein CASSQSGTRALF.

This clone was seen many times. This sequence joins TRBV19 and TRBJ2-2, with D possibly called TRBD1 or TRBD2 (6 bases each). Germline V CDR1 and CDR2: LNHDA, SQIVND (reference sequence). Trimming removed 6 bases from V and 8 bases from J, with 22 bases in between. The CDR3 has 16 residues. In DNA form, the CDR3 reads TGTGCCAGTAGATGGGAGGCAGGCAGGGGCGCGGGGGAGCTGTTTTTT. Amino acids: CASRWEAGRGAGELFF. Full variable domain (outside the CDR3, taken from reference TRBV19 and TRBJ2-2): DGGITQSPKYLFRKEGQNVTLSCEQNLNHDAMYWYRQDPGQGLRLIYYSQIVNDFQKGDIAEGYSVSREKKESFPLTVTSAQKNPTAFYLCASRWEAGRGAGELFFGEGSRLTVL.

On this clone: The junction does not match germline at one end; this may be a read error. The chain has TRBV6-1 and TRBJ2-7, with D possibly being TRBD1 or TRBD2 (5 bases each). Germline-derived CDR1 and CDR2 are MNHNS and SASEGT. The CDR3 length is 12 residues. The DNA of the CDR3 is TGTGCCATCAGCTCGGCCCCGGGACGTTCACACTTC. Protein product: CAISSAPGRSHF.

This clone was observed many times. V and J are TRBV12-3 or TRBV12-4 and TRBJ1-1, with a weak D call TRBD1 (5 bases). The CDR3 is 12 residues long. Trimming removed 2 bases from V and 5 bases from J, with 6 bases in between. CDR3 sequence (DNA): TGTGCCAGCAGTTTAAGGGGAACTGAAGCTTTCTTT. Translated: CASSLRGTEAFF.

The chain has TRBV7-3 and TRBJ1-6; maybe TRBD1 (5 bases). Germline V gene sequence: CDR1 SGHTA, CDR2 FQGTGA. Trimming took off 5 bases at V and 7 bases at J, with 9 bases between the two ends. CDR3 length: 13 amino acids. The CDR3 region has the DNA TGTGCCAGCAGCCCATGGGGGAATTCACCCCTCCACTTT. Translated: CASSPWGNSPLHF.

This clone has just a few counts. The rearrangement joins TRBV5-6 to TRBJ2-1; possibly TRBD2 for D (5 bases). The CDR3 consists of 12 residues. Looked up from germline, CDR1 is SGHDT and CDR2 is YYEEEE. The germline V and J ends were trimmed by 4 bases and 12 bases, with 14 bases remaining between them. For the CDR3, the DNA is TGTGCCAGCAGCCTGACTATCGAGACGCAGTTCTTC. Translating it yields CASSLTIETQFF.

The sample holds many counts of this clone. The CDR3 protein is CSVEVWGEAGTGELFF. CDR3 coding DNA: TGCAGCGTTGAAGTCTGGGGGGAGGCGGGTACCGGGGAGCTGTTTTTT. The rearrangement uses TRBV29-1 and TRBJ2-2, with D perhaps TRBD2 (6 bases). The V gene lost 1 base and the J gene lost 5 bases, with 17 bases spanning the gap. The CDR3 is 16 amino acids. Germline V lookup: CDR1 SQVTM, CDR2 ANQGSEA.

This clone occurred many times. The chain employs TRBV2 and TRBJ2-1; 7 positions match TRBD2. The CDR3 covers 15 residues. Germline CDR1 SNHLY, CDR2 FYNNEI. The V gene end was trimmed by 7 bases and the J gene end by 6 bases; junction bases not matched to a gene: 12. CDR3 in amino acids: CASTEPGGWANEQFF. In DNA form, the CDR3 reads TGTGCCAGCACCGAACCGGGAGGTTGGGCCAATGAGCAGTTCTTC.

The count of this clone is one. A much larger clone lies one base from this, so it may be a read error. The V call is TRBV9, the J call TRBJ2-1; D not certain. CDR1 is SGDLS and CDR2 is YYNGEE in the germline V gene. V was cut by 5 bases and J by 9 bases, with 21 bases left in between. The CDR3 has 15 residues. The CDR3 sequence is CASSRSGTSGGEQFF. CDR3 in DNA: TGTGCCAGCAGTCGTAGTGGCACATCGGGCGGTGAGCAGTTCTTC.

This clone was seen many times. The chain links TRBV12-5 to TRBJ2-7; D is possibly TRBD1 (6 bases). Germline assignment: CDR1 LGHNT and CDR2 FRNRAP. Trimming took off 4 bases at V and 4 bases at J, with 14 bases between the two ends. There are 14 residues in the CDR3. Written as DNA, the CDR3 is TGTGCTAGTGGTTCGCCTGCCAGGGGTTACGAGCAGTACTTC. This codes for CASGSPARGYEQYF. Looking up the rest from reference TRBV12-5 and TRBJ2-7 gives the full variable domain: DARVTQTPRHKVTEMGQEVTMRCQPILGHNTVFWYRQTMMQGLELLAYFRNRAPLDDSGMPKDRFSAEMPDATLATLKIQPSEPRDSAVYFCASGSPARGYEQYFGPGTRLTVT.

This clone was seen ten or more times. The chain combines TRBV7-9 with TRBJ1-1; possibly TRBD1 for D (6 bases). Germline assignment: CDR1 SEHNR and CDR2 FQNEAQ (reference sequence). The CDR3 sequence is 13 residues long. The V and J ends lost 3 bases and 5 bases respectively, with 10 bases between them. The CDR3: CASSFPGVTEAFF. CDR3 sequence (DNA): TGTGCCAGCAGCTTCCCAGGGGTGACTGAAGCTTTCTTT.

This clone has ten or more counts. The chain uses TRBV7-3 and TRBJ2-1; D uncertain. The CDR3 has 13 residues. With 2 bases removed from V and 3 bases from J, the gap between germline ends came to 5 bases. Per the germline V gene, CDR1 is SGHTA and CDR2 is FQGTGA. The CDR3: CASSLDNYNEQFF. The CDR3 DNA is TGTGCCAGCAGCTTAGACAACTACAATGAGCAGTTCTTC.

This clone was observed many times. This chain joins TRBV12-3 or TRBV12-4 and TRBJ2-5; perhaps D is TRBD1 or TRBD2 (5 bases each). This CDR3 contains 14 residues. The V gene lost 5 bases and the J gene lost 5 bases, with 15 bases spanning the gap. CDR3 protein: CASSPRDEGETQYF. The DNA of the CDR3 is TGTGCCAGCAGTCCTCGGGACGAGGGGGAGACCCAGTACTTC.

As regards this clone: Being one base from a much bigger clone, this may be a read error. V is TRBV5-1 and J is TRBJ2-3, with 7 bases fitting TRBD1. Germline CDR1 reads SGHRS; CDR2 reads YFSETQ. V was pared by 6 bases and J by 4 bases, with 8 bases of the junction left unmatched. The CDR3 is 14 residues long. The CDR3 nucleotides read TGCGCCAGCATAACCGGGACAGCAGCAGATACGCAGTATTTT. This encodes CASITGTAADTQYF.

This clone is categorized as medium-sized. The chain uses TRBV6-1 and TRBJ1-6; tentative D call: TRBD1 (6 bases). CDR3 length: 14 residues. In germline, CDR1 is MNHNS, CDR2 SASEGT. V dropped 10 bases and J dropped 9 bases, with 19 bases sitting between them. For the CDR3, the DNA is TGTGCCAACAGACAACAGGGCTTGGGTTCACCCCTCCACTTT. This encodes CANRQQGLGSPLHF.

This clone was recorded at least ten times. The chain has TRBV19 and TRBJ2-7; the match to TRBD1 covers 7 bases. Per germline, CDR1 LNHDA and CDR2 SQIVND (reference sequence). With V trimmed by 5 bases and J by 0 bases, 4 bases remained unmatched. This CDR3 comprises 14 residues. In DNA form, the CDR3 reads TGTGCCAGTAGTCAAGGGACAGTCTCCTACGAGCAGTACTTC. Protein: CASSQGTVSYEQYF.

This clone has a count of ten or more. The chain is built from TRBV19 and TRBJ1-1; D gene uncertain. CDR3 size: 13 residues. The germline CDR1 and CDR2 sequences are LNHDA and SQIVND (reference sequence). The germline V and J ends were trimmed by 1 base and 1 base, with 4 bases remaining between them. This chain's CDR3 is CASSIAQNTEAFF. CDR3 sequence (DNA): TGTGCCAGTAGTATAGCCCAGAACACTGAAGCTTTCTTT.

This chain links TRBV11-2 with TRBJ2-1; 10 positions agree with TRBD2. V was clipped by 5 bases and J by 10 bases; unmatched bases: 14. This CDR3 has 16 amino acids. The germline gives CDR1 SGHAT, CDR2 FQNNGV. This CDR3 is CASSLLVSGRAEEQFF. The CDR3 DNA follows: TGTGCCAGCAGCCTTCTCGTGAGCGGGAGGGCCGAAGAGCAGTTCTTC.